Listed here are 21 T cell receptor beta chains from one sample, sequenced in a study of blood T cells in healthy people across ages. A sample-barcoded 5' primer and a J-beta primer mix were used in a second PCR of roughly 6 to 11 cycles. TCRdb reanalysed the 5' RACE reads using MiXCR and keeps one entry per CDR3 protein. The data show some 1.4 million distinct CDR3 sequences, 40% to 50% seen once. The sequenced material came from blood. The receptors come from a woman between 18 and 30 years old in good health.

The chain has TRBV5-5 and TRBJ2-7; D ambiguous. The J call may not be correct, given that the DNA end is closer to TRBJ2-5. Germline CDR1 and CDR2: SGHKS and YYEKEE (reference sequence). The CDR3 loop spans 15 amino acids. Written as DNA, the CDR3 is TGTGCCAGCAGCTTGTACACGGCGTACCAAGAGACCCAGTACTTC. Protein sequence: CASSLYTAYQETQYF.

The table lists this clonotype with a few counts. The gene calls are TRBV5-1 and TRBJ2-1; D gene ambiguous. Trimming took 3 bases from V and 0 from J, leaving 13 bases between them. CDR3 length: 16 residues. Germline loops: CDR1 SGHRS, CDR2 YFSETQ. CDR3 DNA: TGCGCCAGCAGCTATCTCGGGCTGACCTCCTACAATGAGCAGTTCTTC. It specifies CASSYLGLTSYNEQFF.

This clonotype was seen a few times. The V gene is TRBV6-5, the J gene TRBJ2-7, with TRBD1 identical over 9 bases. Germline-derived CDR1 and CDR2 are MNHEY and SVGAGI. The CDR3 length is 12 residues. Trimming removed 8 bases from V and 10 bases from J; junction bases left unmatched: 9. As DNA, the CDR3 is TGTGCCAGCCGGACAGGGGACTCCTCACAGTACTTC. Protein product: CASRTGDSSQYF.

The V call is TRBV27, the J call TRBJ2-1; 7 bases map to TRBD2. CDR1 and CDR2 (germline): MNHEY, SMNVEV (reference sequence). CDR3 size: 15 residues. With V trimmed by 6 bases and J by 10 bases, 15 bases remained unmatched. The chain's CDR3 is CASSWGMGLADEQFF. CDR3 DNA: TGTGCCAGCAGCTGGGGGATGGGGCTAGCGGACGAGCAGTTCTTC.

A word on this clonotype: One end of the junction is discordant with germline, which a read error may explain. The chain combines TRBV12-3 or TRBV12-4 with TRBJ2-3, with a tentative D call TRBD2 (6 bases). The CDR3 spans 16 residues. CDR3 nucleotide sequence: TGTGCCTGCAGTTCCCTGACCGGAGGGAGAACAGATATGCAGTATTTT. This codes for CACSSLTGGRTDMQYF.

This clonotype occurred many times. CDR3 in DNA: TGTGCCATCAGTGCGACAGGGCCTTACAATGAGCAGTTCTTC. It yields the protein CAISATGPYNEQFF. This chain joins TRBV10-3 and TRBJ2-1; 7 nucleotides align to TRBD1. V shed 4 bases, J shed 4 bases, and the junction held 4 bases outside the gene matches. This CDR3 is 14 amino acids long. Germline lookup yields CDR1 ENHRY and CDR2 SYGVKD.

This clonotype appeared a few times. The rearrangement joins TRBV27 to TRBJ2-5, with unresolved D. Trimming cost V 2 bases and J 4 bases, with 11 bases left between them. Germline-derived CDR1 and CDR2 are MNHEY and SMNVEV (reference sequence). This CDR3 comprises 14 residues. CDR3 residues: CASSLAYTGETQYF. Here the CDR3 DNA reads TGTGCCAGCAGTTTAGCGTATACCGGAGAGACCCAGTACTTC.

This rearrangement joins TRBV10-3 to TRBJ1-5; D uncertain. Germline V gene data show CDR1 as ENHRY and CDR2 as SYGVKD. The CDR3 has 14 amino acids. The V and J ends lost 3 bases and 2 bases respectively, with 8 bases between them. CDR3 nucleotides: TGTGCCATCAGTGATAAGGGTGGCAATCAGCCCCAGCATTTT. It specifies CAISDKGGNQPQHF.

The chain has TRBV11-2 and TRBJ2-1, with TRBD2 matching 7 bases. The CDR3 spans 18 residues. With V trimmed by 3 bases and J by 7 bases, 18 bases remained unmatched. Germline V gives CDR1 SGHAT, CDR2 FQNNGV. This chain's CDR3 is CASSFHPYSSGVGNEQFF. CDR3 bases: TGTGCCAGCAGCTTTCACCCCTACTCCAGCGGGGTGGGTAATGAGCAGTTCTTC. Full variable domain (remainder filled in from reference TRBV11-2 and TRBJ2-1): EAGVAQSPRYKIIEKRQSVAFWCNPISGHATLYWYQQILGQGPKLLIQFQNNGVVDDSQLPKDRFSAERLKGVDSTLKIQPAKLEDSAVYLCASSFHPYSSGVGNEQFFGPGTRLTVL.

The chain joins TRBV6-2 or TRBV6-3 to TRBJ2-1, with D possibly TRBD2 on 5 matching bases. Germline V gene lookup returns CDR1 MNHEY and CDR2 SVGEGT. The CDR3 loop spans 15 amino acids. The V end lost 8 bases, the J end lost 4 bases, and 18 bases lay between the germline ends. CDR3 residues: CASHLLERSYNEQFF. The DNA of the CDR3 is TGTGCCAGCCATTTACTAGAGCGGTCGTACAATGAGCAGTTCTTC.

This clonotype turned up a few times. This rearrangement joins TRBV6-5 to TRBJ1-2; the D gene is possibly TRBD1 (6 bases). This CDR3 spans 16 amino acids. V was pared by 3 bases and J by 0 bases, with 14 bases between. CDR1 and CDR2 (germline): MNHEY, SVGAGI. The CDR3 sequence is CASSYNLGHPNYGYTF. The CDR3 nucleotides are TGTGCCAGCAGTTATAATTTGGGACACCCTAACTATGGCTACACCTTC.

The V gene is TRBV20-1, the J gene TRBJ1-4; 9 bases match TRBD1. CDR1 and CDR2 (germline): DFQATT, SNEGSKA (reference sequence). The CDR3 consists of 14 residues. V lost 5 bases to trimming and J lost 2 bases; unmatched junction nucleotides: 3. In nucleotides, the CDR3 is TGCAGTGCTCCCGACAGGGGGACTAATGAAAAACTGTTTTTT. Amino acid sequence: CSAPDRGTNEKLFF.

J is TRBJ2-5 and V is TRBV11-2; TRBD1 matches 7 bases. This CDR3 comprises 20 residues. Germline V gene data show CDR1 as SGHAT and CDR2 as FQNNGV. The V segment lost 5 bases and the J segment 11 bases; nucleotides outside the gene matches: 32. Here the CDR3 DNA reads TGTGCCAGCAGCCTTTCCGTGGGGGACAGTCTGGATTCGAAGTGGAATGAGCAGTACTTC. Translated, it gives CASSLSVGDSLDSKWNEQYF.

V gene TRBV20-1 combines with J gene TRBJ1-5, with D unclear. This CDR3 spans 15 amino acids. The germline gives CDR1 DFQATT, CDR2 SNEGSKA (reference sequence). Trimming cost V 0 bases and J 1 base, with 10 bases left between them. CDR3 loop: CSARDRTGSNQPQHF. CDR3 coding DNA: TGCAGTGCTAGAGATCGAACGGGGAGCAATCAGCCCCAGCATTTT.

The chain carries TRBV20-1 and TRBJ2-7; D is undetermined. With the DNA end fitting TRBJ2-5 better, the J assignment may be wrong. Germline CDR1 and CDR2: DFQATT and SNEGSKA (reference sequence). The CDR3 totals 11 residues. The CDR3 sequence: CSARPVATQYF. Here the CDR3 DNA reads TGCAGTGCCCGCCCCGTGGCGACCCAGTACTTC.

V is TRBV10-2 and J is TRBJ2-7, with 9 bases aligning to TRBD1. V shed 6 bases, J shed 4 bases, and the junction held 13 bases outside the gene matches. The V gene's germline CDR1 is WSHSY and CDR2 SAAADI. The CDR3 consists of 16 residues. CDR3 loop: CASRPLGGQGKYEQYF. The DNA for the CDR3 is TGCGCCAGCAGGCCGCTAGGTGGACAGGGGAAGTACGAGCAGTACTTC.

The chain combines TRBV24-1 with TRBJ1-2; possible D gene TRBD1, 5 bases. CDR3 length equals 14 residues. V was trimmed by 9 bases and J by 0 bases, leaving 13 bases between them. Germline CDR1 is KGHDR and CDR2 is SFDVKD. The DNA for the CDR3 is TGTGCCACCGCGGAAGGGGCAACTAACTATGGCTACACCTTC. It is translated as CATAEGATNYGYTF.

This clonotype turned up a few times. The rearrangement uses TRBV5-1 and TRBJ2-1; TRBD1 agrees at 7 bases. The V gene's germline CDR1 is SGHRS and CDR2 YFSETQ. Losses at the gene ends were 4 bases for V and 9 bases for J; bases not matched to a gene: 10. The CDR3 is 14 amino acids. The CDR3 sequence: CASSPDRESSEQFF. CDR3 DNA sequence: TGCGCCAGCAGCCCTGACAGGGAGAGTAGTGAGCAGTTCTTC.

Concerning this clonotype: Given a much more abundant clone one base away, this may be a read error. The rearrangement uses TRBV11-2 and TRBJ2-1, with D perhaps TRBD2 (5 bases). The CDR3 has 15 residues. Per the germline V gene, CDR1 is SGHAT and CDR2 is FQNNGV. This CDR3 is CASSLGTDSYNERFF. The CDR3 DNA is TGTGCCAGCAGCTTAGGGACTGACTCCTACAATGAGCGGTTCTTC.

The chain's CDR3 is CASSPGQGFTEAFF. As DNA, the CDR3 is TGTGCCAGCAGCCCCGGACAGGGTTTCACTGAAGCTTTCTTT. This chain joins TRBV3-1 and TRBJ1-1; 8 bases line up with TRBD1. This CDR3 is built from 14 residues. With 4 bases clipped from V and 4 bases from J, the junction kept 5 bases outside the gene matches. Per the germline V gene, CDR1 is LGHDT and CDR2 is YNNKEL (reference sequence).

This chain links TRBV20-1 with TRBJ2-3, with 11 nucleotides matching TRBD2. This CDR3 comprises 15 residues. Germline V gene data show CDR1 as DFQATT and CDR2 as SNEGSKA (reference sequence). V gave up 0 bases and J gave up 4 bases; unmatched junction bases: 3. The CDR3 DNA is TGCAGTGCTAGAGACACTAGCGGGGGCTCAGATACGCAGTATTTT. This translates into CSARDTSGGSDTQYF.